This T cell receptor (beta chain) emerged from a study of ipilimumab plus nivolumab after autologous stem cell transplantation. Overall study context: Patients received a median of about 5 ipilimumab and roughly eight nivolumab doses. The DLBCL cohort had primary refractory and relapsed disease, with 18-month progression-free survival of approximately 87% and 28%.

The CDR3 covers 10 residues. CDR1 and CDR2 from the germline V gene are SGHDT and YYEEEE. Trimming left V 0 bases short and J 6 bases short, with 0 bases between. Ipilimumab, 1 mg/kg, started 14 to 28 days after autologous transplant. Patients got 3 mg/kg IV nivolumab weeks 1, 4, 7, 10, then biweekly through week 26. Some clones are missing from TCRdb's copy, which holds only in-frame ones; the method was immunoSEQ multiplex PCR. The table shows tens of thousands of clones, with over 80% occurring only once. The receptor's source is a male donor with diffuse large B-cell lymphoma. The chain combines TRBV5-6 with TRBJ2-5; the D is unclear. Sequencing was performed on PBMCs, taken in a trial of ipilimumab plus nivolumab as post-transplant consolidation. The DNA of the CDR3 is TGTGCCAGCAGCTTGGAGACCCAGTACTTC. It encodes CASSLETQYF.